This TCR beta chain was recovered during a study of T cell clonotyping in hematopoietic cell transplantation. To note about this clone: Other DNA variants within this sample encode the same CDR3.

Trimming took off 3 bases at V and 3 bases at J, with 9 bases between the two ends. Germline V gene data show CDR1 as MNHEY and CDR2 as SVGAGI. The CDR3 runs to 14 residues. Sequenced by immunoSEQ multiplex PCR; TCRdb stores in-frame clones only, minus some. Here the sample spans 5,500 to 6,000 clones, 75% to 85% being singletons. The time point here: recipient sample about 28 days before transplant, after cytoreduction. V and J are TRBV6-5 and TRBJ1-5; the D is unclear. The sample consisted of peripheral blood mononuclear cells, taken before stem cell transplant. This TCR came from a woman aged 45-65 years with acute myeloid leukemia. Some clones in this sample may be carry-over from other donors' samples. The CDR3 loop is CASSYRGNNQPQHF. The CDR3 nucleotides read TGTGCCAGCAGTTATAGAGGAAACAATCAGCCCCAGCATTTT.